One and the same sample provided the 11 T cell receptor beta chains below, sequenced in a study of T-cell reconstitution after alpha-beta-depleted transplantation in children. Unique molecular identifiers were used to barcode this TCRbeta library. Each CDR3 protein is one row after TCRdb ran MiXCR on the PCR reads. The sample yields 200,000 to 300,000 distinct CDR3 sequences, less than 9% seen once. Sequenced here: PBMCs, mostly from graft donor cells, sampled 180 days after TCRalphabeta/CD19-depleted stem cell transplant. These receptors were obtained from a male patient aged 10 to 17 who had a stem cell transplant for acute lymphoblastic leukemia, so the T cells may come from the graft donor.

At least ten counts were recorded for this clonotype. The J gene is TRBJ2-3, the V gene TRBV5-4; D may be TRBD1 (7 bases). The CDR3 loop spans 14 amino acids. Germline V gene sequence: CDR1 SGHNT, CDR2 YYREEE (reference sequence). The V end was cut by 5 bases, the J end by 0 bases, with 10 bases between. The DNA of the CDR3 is TGTGCCAGCAGGCGGGACAGTAGCACAGATACGCAGTATTTT. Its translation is CASRRDSSTDTQYF.

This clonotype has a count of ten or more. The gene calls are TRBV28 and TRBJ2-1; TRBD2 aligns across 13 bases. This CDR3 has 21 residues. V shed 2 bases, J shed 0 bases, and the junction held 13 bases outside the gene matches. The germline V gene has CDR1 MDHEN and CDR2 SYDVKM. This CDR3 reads CASSLLQLAGGQGRSYNEQFF. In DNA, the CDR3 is TGTGCCAGCAGTTTACTGCAACTAGCGGGAGGGCAAGGCCGCTCCTACAATGAGCAGTTCTTC.

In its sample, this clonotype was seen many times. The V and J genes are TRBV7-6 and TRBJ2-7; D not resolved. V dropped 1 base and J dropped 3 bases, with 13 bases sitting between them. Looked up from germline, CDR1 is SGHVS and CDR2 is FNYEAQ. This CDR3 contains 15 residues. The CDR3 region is CASSLGGTLDYEQYF. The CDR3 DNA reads TGTGCCAGCAGCTTAGGAGGCACTCTGGACTACGAGCAGTACTTC.

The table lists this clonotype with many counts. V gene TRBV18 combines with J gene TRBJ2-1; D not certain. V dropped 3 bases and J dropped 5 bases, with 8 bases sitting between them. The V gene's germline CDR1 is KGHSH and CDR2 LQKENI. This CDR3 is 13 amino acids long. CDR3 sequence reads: CASSPGLNNEQFF. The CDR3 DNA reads TGTGCCAGCTCACCTGGGTTGAACAATGAGCAGTTCTTC.

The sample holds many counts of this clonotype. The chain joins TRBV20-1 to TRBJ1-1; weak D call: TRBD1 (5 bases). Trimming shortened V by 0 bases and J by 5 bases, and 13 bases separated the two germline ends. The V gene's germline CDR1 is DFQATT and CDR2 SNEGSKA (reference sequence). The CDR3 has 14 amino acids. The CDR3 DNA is TGCAGTGCTAGAGATGGGACCTGGGGGACTGAAGCTTTCTTT. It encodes CSARDGTWGTEAFF.

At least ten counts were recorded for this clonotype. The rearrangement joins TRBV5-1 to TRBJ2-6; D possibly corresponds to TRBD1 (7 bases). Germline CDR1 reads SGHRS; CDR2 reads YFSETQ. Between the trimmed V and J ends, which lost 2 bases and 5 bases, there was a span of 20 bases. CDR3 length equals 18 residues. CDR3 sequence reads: CASSFPNGTGDWANVLTF. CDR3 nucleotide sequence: TGCGCCAGCAGCTTTCCCAACGGAACAGGGGACTGGGCCAACGTCCTGACTTTC.

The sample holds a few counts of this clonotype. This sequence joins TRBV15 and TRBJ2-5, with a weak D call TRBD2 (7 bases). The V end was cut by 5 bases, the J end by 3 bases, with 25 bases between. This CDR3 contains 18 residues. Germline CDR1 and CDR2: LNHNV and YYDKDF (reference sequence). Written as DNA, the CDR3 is TGTGCCACCAGCCGATCACAGGGAGTGGGGGGGGTTGAAGAGACCCAGTACTTC. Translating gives CATSRSQGVGGVEETQYF.

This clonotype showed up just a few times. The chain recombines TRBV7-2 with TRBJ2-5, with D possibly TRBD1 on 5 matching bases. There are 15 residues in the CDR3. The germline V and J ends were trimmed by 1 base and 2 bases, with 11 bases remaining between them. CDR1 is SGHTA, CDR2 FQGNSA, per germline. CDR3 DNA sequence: TGTGCCAGCAGCTTAGGGTCAGGGTTTCAAGAGACCCAGTACTTC. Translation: CASSLGSGFQETQYF.

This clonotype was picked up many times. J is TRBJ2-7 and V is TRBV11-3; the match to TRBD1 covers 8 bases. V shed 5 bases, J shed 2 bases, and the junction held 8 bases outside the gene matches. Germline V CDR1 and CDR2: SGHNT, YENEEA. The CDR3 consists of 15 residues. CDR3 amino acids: CASSLSTGATYEQYF. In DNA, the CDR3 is TGTGCCAGCAGCCTATCGACAGGGGCTACCTACGAGCAGTACTTC.

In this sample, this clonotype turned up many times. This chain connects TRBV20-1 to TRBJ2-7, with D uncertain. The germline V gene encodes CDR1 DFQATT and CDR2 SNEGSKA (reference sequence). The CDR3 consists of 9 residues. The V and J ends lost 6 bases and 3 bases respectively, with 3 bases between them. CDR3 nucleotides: TGCAGTGCAGGCTACGAGCAGTACTTC. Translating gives CSAGYEQYF.

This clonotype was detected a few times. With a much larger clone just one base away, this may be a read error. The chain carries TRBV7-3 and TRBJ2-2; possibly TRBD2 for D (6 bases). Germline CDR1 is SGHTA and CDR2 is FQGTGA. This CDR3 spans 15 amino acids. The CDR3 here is CASSFGGAFTGELVF. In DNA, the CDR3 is TGTGCCAGCAGCTTTGGCGGGGCTTTCACCGGGGAGCTGGTTTTT.